One TCR beta chain is described in this entry. Trimming took off 5 bases at V and 12 bases at J, with 26 bases between the two ends. The CDR3 runs 15 residues. Germline CDR1 and CDR2: LNHDA and SQIVND (reference sequence). This sample is part of a study of shared clonotypes between healthy human individuals. At a deep level, the assay was run. Assay used: immunoSEQ multiplex PCR; TCRdb lists only in-frame clones, some missing. Here the sample spans a few million clones, around 93% being singletons. The chain uses TRBV19 and TRBJ2-7, with D possibly being TRBD1 (6 bases). The clonotype was recovered from a man aged 18-30 years in good health. Some clones in this sample may be carry-over from other donors' samples. Specimen: naive CD4+ T cells from PBMCs. The subset denotes: CD45RA+ positively selected. The CDR3 DNA follows: TGTGCCAGTAGTCAAGACTACCGGGACACCCAAGGAAGGTACTTC. It encodes CASSQDYRDTQGRYF. The whole variable domain, filled in from reference TRBV19 and TRBJ2-7, reads DGGITQSPKYLFRKEGQNVTLSCEQNLNHDAMYWYRQDPGQGLRLIYYSQIVNDFQKGDIAEGYSVSREKKESFPLTVTSAQKNPTAFYLCASSQDYRDTQGRYFGPGTRLTVT.